This TCR beta chain was recovered during a study of blood T cell repertoires in COVID-19. Turning to the study itself: Acute-phase and convalescent COVID-19 samples originated in the United States, Italy and Spain. The analysed material was cDNA or gDNA that came from T cells, B-cell-depleted T cells, or PBMCs.

TCRdb's copy holds only in-frame clones and misses some; the assay was immunoSEQ multiplex PCR. This sample has around 140,000 clones, with approximately 90% found just once. This CDR3 is 18 amino acids long. The germline CDR1 and CDR2 sequences are SGHTA and FQGTGA. J gave up 6 bases and V 4 bases, and 16 bases lay outside the gene matches. The chain couples TRBV7-3 to TRBJ2-1; 9 nucleotides agree with TRBD2. The sequenced sample was peripheral blood. This sequence was found in a man in his forties or fifties with acute or convalescent COVID-19. The CDR3 nucleotides are TGTGCCAGCAGCTCCTCCTCTCTAAGCGGGGGGCCGAGCAATGAGCAGTTCTTC. Translated, it gives CASSSSSLSGGPSNEQFF.